This T cell receptor beta chain was retrieved from a study of T cells after yellow fever vaccination. Study-wide context: The fractions with low cell numbers were processed using SMART-Seq v4 Ultra Low Input.

Looked up from germline, CDR1 is SGHTA and CDR2 is FQGNSA. The CDR3 consists of 15 residues. General observations from the study: Though weaker, the secondary response peaked faster, on day 5 versus 15.

As for this clonotype: What it binds is not known. This clone may be a read error of a much larger clone one base away.

Template-switching 5'RACE yielded the TCR cDNA; a universal primer site and UMIs were added in the process. TCRdb independently ran MiXCR on the 5' RACE reads; one entry per CDR3 protein. This table has about 340,000 distinct CDR3 sequences, roughly an eighth appearing once. The V call is TRBV7-2, the J call TRBJ1-3; no definite D call. Here the sequenced sample was CD4+ T cells sorted from PBMCs, taken 15 days after the yellow fever booster vaccination. The receptor comes from a man between 18 and 35 years old who received the YFV17D yellow fever vaccine. CDR3 sequence reads: CAGSSSGGSGNTIYF. CDR3 sequence (DNA): TGTGCCGGCAGCTCCTCAGGAGGCTCTGGAAACACCATATATTTT.